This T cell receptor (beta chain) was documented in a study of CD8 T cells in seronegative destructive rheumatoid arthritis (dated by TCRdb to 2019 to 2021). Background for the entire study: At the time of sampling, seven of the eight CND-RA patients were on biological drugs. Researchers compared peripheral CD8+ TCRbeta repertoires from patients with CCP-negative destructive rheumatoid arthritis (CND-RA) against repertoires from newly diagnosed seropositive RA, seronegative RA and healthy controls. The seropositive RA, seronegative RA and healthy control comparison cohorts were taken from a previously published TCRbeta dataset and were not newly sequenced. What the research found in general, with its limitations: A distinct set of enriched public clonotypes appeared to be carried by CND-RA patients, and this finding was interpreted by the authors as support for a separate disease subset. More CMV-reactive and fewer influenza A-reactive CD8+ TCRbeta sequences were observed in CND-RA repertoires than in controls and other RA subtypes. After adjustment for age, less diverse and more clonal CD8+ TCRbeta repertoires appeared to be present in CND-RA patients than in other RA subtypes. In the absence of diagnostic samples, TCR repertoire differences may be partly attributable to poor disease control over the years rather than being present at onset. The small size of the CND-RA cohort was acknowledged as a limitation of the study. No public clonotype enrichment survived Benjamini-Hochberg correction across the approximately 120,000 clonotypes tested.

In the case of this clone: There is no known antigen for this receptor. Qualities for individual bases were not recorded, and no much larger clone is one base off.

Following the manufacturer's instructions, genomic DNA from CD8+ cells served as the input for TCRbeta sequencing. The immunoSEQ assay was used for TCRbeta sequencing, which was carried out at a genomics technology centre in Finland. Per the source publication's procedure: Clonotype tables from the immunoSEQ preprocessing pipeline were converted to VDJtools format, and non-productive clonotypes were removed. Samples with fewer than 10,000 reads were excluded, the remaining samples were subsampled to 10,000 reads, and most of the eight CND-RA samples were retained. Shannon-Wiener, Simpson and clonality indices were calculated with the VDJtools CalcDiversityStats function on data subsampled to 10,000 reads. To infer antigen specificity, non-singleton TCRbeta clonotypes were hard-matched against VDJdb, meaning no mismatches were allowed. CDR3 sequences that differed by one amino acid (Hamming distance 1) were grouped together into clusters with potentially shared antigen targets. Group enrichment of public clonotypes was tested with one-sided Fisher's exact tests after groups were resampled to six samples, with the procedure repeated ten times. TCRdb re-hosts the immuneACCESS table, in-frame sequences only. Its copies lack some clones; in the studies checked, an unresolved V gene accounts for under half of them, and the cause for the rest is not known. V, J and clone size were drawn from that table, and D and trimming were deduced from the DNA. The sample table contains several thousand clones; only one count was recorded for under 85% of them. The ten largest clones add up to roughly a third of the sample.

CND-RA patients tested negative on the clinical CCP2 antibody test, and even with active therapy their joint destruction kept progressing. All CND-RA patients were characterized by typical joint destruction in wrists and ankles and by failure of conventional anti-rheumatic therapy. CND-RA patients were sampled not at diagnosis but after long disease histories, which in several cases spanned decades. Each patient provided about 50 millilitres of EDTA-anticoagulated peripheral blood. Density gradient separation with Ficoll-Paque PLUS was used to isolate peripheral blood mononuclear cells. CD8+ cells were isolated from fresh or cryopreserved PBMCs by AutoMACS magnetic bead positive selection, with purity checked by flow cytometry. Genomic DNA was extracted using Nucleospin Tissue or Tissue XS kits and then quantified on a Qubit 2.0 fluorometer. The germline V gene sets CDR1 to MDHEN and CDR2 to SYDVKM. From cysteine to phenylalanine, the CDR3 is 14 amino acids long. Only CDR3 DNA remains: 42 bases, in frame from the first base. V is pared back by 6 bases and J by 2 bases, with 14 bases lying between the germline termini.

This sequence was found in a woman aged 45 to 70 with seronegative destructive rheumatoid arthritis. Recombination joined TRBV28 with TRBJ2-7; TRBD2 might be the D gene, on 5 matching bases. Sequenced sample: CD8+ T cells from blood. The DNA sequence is TGTGCCAGCAGGAGTCCTGGGAGACCCTACGAGCAGTACTTC. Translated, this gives CASRSPGRPYEQYF.